A selection of T cell receptor beta chains follows, all from one sample in a study of T cells in localized non-small cell lung cancer. The assay was immunoSEQ multiplex PCR, and TCRdb's table has in-frame clones only and misses some. The sample comprises some 1,800 clones, less than 35% of which are singletons, and roughly 11% rests with the top ten. The input for sequencing was normal lung tissue next to the tumor, taken before any cancer treatment. The receptors originated from a male donor aged 60 or over with stage III squamous cell lung carcinoma. Each CDR3 is given with its conserved first and last residue. Fields, in order: J gene, CDR3 length, V gene, CDR3 protein.

j_gene: TRBJ2-1; len: 13; v_gene: TRBV28; CDR3aa: CASRGPLGNEQFF
j_gene: TRBJ2-2; len: 16; v_gene: TRBV19; CDR3aa: CASSIAGGGGTGELFF
j_gene: TRBJ1-5; len: 13; v_gene: TRBV29-1; CDR3aa: CSVSTGGYQPQHF
j_gene: TRBJ2-2; len: 14; v_gene: TRBV5-1; CDR3aa: CASKDRGGSGELFF
j_gene: TRBJ2-2; len: 14; v_gene: TRBV7-5; CDR3aa: CASSLVGSTGELFF
j_gene: TRBJ1-1; len: 13; v_gene: TRBV6-8; CDR3aa: CAITSRLNTEAFF
j_gene: TRBJ1-1; len: 16; v_gene: TRBV11-3; CDR3aa: CASSLNRLVRTPEAFF
j_gene: TRBJ2-2; len: 16; v_gene: TRBV1; CDR3aa: CASSQAGQGNTGELFF
j_gene: TRBJ2-5; len: 16; v_gene: TRBV11-3; CDR3aa: CASSSPSGFRQETQYF
j_gene: TRBJ2-3; len: 12; v_gene: TRBV19; CDR3aa: CASSRGTDTQYF
j_gene: TRBJ1-2; len: 12; v_gene: TRBV18; CDR3aa: CASSRFNYGYTF
j_gene: TRBJ1-3; len: 18; v_gene: TRBV12-5; CDR3aa: CASGLVQGGWGSGNTIYF
j_gene: TRBJ1-3; len: 16; v_gene: TRBV11-3; CDR3aa: CASSSRTGVTGNTIYF
j_gene: TRBJ2-7; len: 13; v_gene: TRBV4-1; CDR3aa: CASSQARGVEQYF
j_gene: TRBJ2-1; len: 16; v_gene: TRBV9; CDR3aa: CASSGPLAGGPNEQFF
j_gene: TRBJ2-5; len: 13; v_gene: TRBV29-1; CDR3aa: CSARDGGTETQYF
j_gene: TRBJ1-5; len: 15; v_gene: TRBV6-8; CDR3aa: CASRPQGGSNQPQHF
j_gene: TRBJ2-5; len: 13; v_gene: TRBV6-8; CDR3aa: CAISGQGGETQYF
j_gene: TRBJ1-4; len: 15; v_gene: TRBV15; CDR3aa: CATSWGAGAEKKLFF
j_gene: TRBJ2-5; len: 15; v_gene: TRBV10-3; CDR3aa: CAISERPQGRETQYF
j_gene: TRBJ1-2; len: 13; v_gene: TRBV9; CDR3aa: CASSGGTGIGYTF
j_gene: TRBJ1-5; len: 14; v_gene: TRBV19; CDR3aa: CASRNQGLNQPQHF
j_gene: TRBJ2-3; len: 15; v_gene: TRBV11-3; CDR3aa: CASSLGPKSTDTQYF
j_gene: TRBJ1-3; len: 19; v_gene: TRBV10-3; CDR3aa: CAISEPRRNRLTSGNTIYF
j_gene: TRBJ2-2; len: 15; v_gene: TRBV11-3; CDR3aa: CASSAARGNTGELFF
j_gene: TRBJ1-1; len: 13; v_gene: TRBV9; CDR3aa: CASSVTGNTEAFF
j_gene: TRBJ2-1; len: 13; v_gene: TRBV19; CDR3aa: CASRAGGPGEQFF
j_gene: TRBJ1-6; len: 14; v_gene: TRBV18; CDR3aa: CASSRGIDNSPLHF
j_gene: TRBJ1-2; len: 14; v_gene: TRBV6-8; CDR3aa: CASSRNRESHGYTF
j_gene: TRBJ2-3; len: 13; v_gene: TRBV30; CDR3aa: CAWSQGSTDTQYF
j_gene: TRBJ2-2; len: 13; v_gene: TRBV19; CDR3aa: CASSQGGAGELFF
j_gene: TRBJ2-7; len: 14; v_gene: TRBV11-3; CDR3aa: CASSFRSRSYEQYF
j_gene: TRBJ1-1; len: 13; v_gene: TRBV28; CDR3aa: CASSLSQIQEAFF
j_gene: TRBJ2-5; len: 14; v_gene: TRBV6-8; CDR3aa: CASSPHPGQETQYF
j_gene: TRBJ1-4; len: 15; v_gene: TRBV11-3; CDR3aa: CASSPQTGPNEKLFF
j_gene: TRBJ1-2; len: 14; v_gene: TRBV28; CDR3aa: CASSLRGGPYGYTF
j_gene: TRBJ1-1; len: 12; v_gene: TRBV6-8; CDR3aa: CASSRVGTEAFF
j_gene: TRBJ1-3; len: 13; v_gene: TRBV19; CDR3aa: CASMGTGGNTIYF
j_gene: TRBJ2-5; len: 17; v_gene: TRBV11-3; CDR3aa: CASSFTGTADVGETQYF
j_gene: TRBJ2-3; len: 14; v_gene: TRBV30; CDR3aa: CAWRLAGGRDTQYF
j_gene: TRBJ2-3; len: 15; v_gene: TRBV29-1; CDR3aa: CSVEKSGGTADTQYF
j_gene: TRBJ2-6; len: 16; v_gene: TRBV29-1; CDR3aa: CSVEGDGPSGANVLTF
j_gene: TRBJ1-1; len: 15; v_gene: TRBV6-8; CDR3aa: CASSASLGLNTEAFF
j_gene: TRBJ2-5; len: 15; v_gene: TRBV10-1; CDR3aa: CASRPGLGAQETQYF
j_gene: TRBJ2-1; len: 17; v_gene: TRBV19; CDR3aa: CASSMGLAGVSYNEQFF
j_gene: TRBJ1-4; len: 14; v_gene: TRBV30; CDR3aa: CAWRRGLANEKLFF
j_gene: TRBJ2-4; len: 13; v_gene: TRBV30; CDR3aa: CAWSPLTRNIQYF
j_gene: TRBJ2-1; len: 15; v_gene: TRBV19; CDR3aa: CASSIKGNLRDEQFF
j_gene: TRBJ1-2; len: 15; v_gene: TRBV6-8; CDR3aa: CASSYSQGVNYGYTF
j_gene: TRBJ1-4; len: 13; v_gene: TRBV4-1; CDR3aa: CASSPLGKEKLFF
j_gene: TRBJ2-2; len: 15; v_gene: TRBV19; CDR3aa: CASTGEGGYTGELFF
j_gene: TRBJ2-5; len: 16; v_gene: TRBV10-3; CDR3aa: CAISEPTSGGVETQYF